One and the same sample provided the 4 T cell receptor beta chains below, sequenced in a study of control samples from healthy donors and cancer patients. Clones were sequenced by immunoSEQ multiplex PCR, and TCRdb holds only the in-frame ones, with some missing. Seen here are about 86,000 clones, 85% to 95% observed once, and the top ten hold approximately 1.5%. The source material was blood. These receptors were obtained from a woman between 25 and 40 years old in good health.

The chain recombines TRBV14 with TRBJ1-1, with a possible D match to TRBD1 (5 bases). V was pared by 4 bases and J by 2 bases, with 11 bases between. The germline V gene encodes CDR1 SGHDN and CDR2 FVKESK. The CDR3 is made up of 14 amino acids. The CDR3 nucleotides read TGTGCCAGCAGCCTAGGGGCCAGAAACACTGAAGCTTTCTTT. Its protein is CASSLGARNTEAFF.

This clone was seen just once. V usage is TRBV28 and J usage is TRBJ1-2, with TRBD1 identical over 7 bases. Looked up from germline, CDR1 is MDHEN and CDR2 is SYDVKM. The CDR3 runs to 14 residues. Losses at the gene ends were 1 base for V and 7 bases for J; bases not matched to a gene: 6. As DNA, the CDR3 is TGTGCCAGCAGTTTATCATTCCCAGGGGGTGGCTACACCTTC. Protein: CASSLSFPGGGYTF.

The rearrangement links TRBV3-1 (or the pseudogene TRBV3-2) to TRBJ1-1; no firm D call. The CDR3 covers 14 residues. CDR1 is LGHDT, CDR2 YNNKEL, per germline (reference sequence). Trimming removed 0 bases at V and 1 base at J, with 6 bases between. The chain's CDR3 is CASSQDTWNTEAFF. The CDR3, as DNA: TGTGCCAGCAGCCAAGATACATGGAACACTGAAGCTTTCTTT.

The rearrangement joins TRBV5-1 to TRBJ1-1; TRBD1 aligns across 7 bases. There are 14 residues in the CDR3. Trimming removed 4 bases from V and 5 bases from J; junction bases left unmatched: 8. The germline V gene has CDR1 SGHRS and CDR2 YFSETQ. CDR3: CASSGRQGATEAFF. CDR3 DNA sequence: TGCGCCAGCAGCGGTAGACAGGGAGCGACTGAAGCTTTCTTT. Combining the CDR3 with reference TRBV5-1 and TRBJ1-1 gives the whole variable domain KAGVTQTPRYLIKTRGQQVTLSCSPISGHRSVSWYQQTPGQGLQFLFEYFSETQRNKGNFPGRFSGRQFSNSRSEMNVSTLELGDSALYLCASSGRQGATEAFFGQGTRLTVV.